This passage covers 20 T cell receptor beta chains from one sample sequenced in a study of cytomegalovirus exposure and HLA in healthy donors. Clones were sequenced by immunoSEQ multiplex PCR, and TCRdb holds only the in-frame ones, with some missing. The sample holds tens of thousands of clones, roughly 89% seen once. Sequenced input: PBMCs. These receptors were collected from a young woman in good health and CMV-seropositive.

The chain is built from TRBV7-2 and TRBJ1-1; unclear D gene. The CDR3 totals 13 residues. Germline V lookup: CDR1 SGHTA, CDR2 FQGNSA. V lost 6 bases, J lost 1 base, and 9 bases lay in between. In DNA, the CDR3 is TGTGCCAGCAGGGGTCGGGAGAACACTGAAGCTTTCTTT. It specifies CASRGRENTEAFF.

V gene TRBV18 combines with J gene TRBJ2-1; 8 nucleotides agree with TRBD2. The germline V gene has CDR1 KGHSH and CDR2 LQKENI. The trim removed 9 bases at V and 11 bases at J, leaving 6 bases unmatched. The length of the CDR3 is 11 residues. The CDR3 loop is CASQNSGKQFF. In DNA form, the CDR3 reads TGTGCCAGTCAGAATAGCGGGAAGCAGTTCTTC.

The chain employs TRBV6-1 and TRBJ2-1, with 13 bases identical to TRBD2. V dropped 7 bases and J dropped 3; count of bases not matched to a gene: 3. This CDR3 has 15 residues. Germline CDR1 and CDR2: MNHNS and SASEGT. The chain's CDR3 is CASTRTSGSYNEQFF. DNA for the CDR3: TGTGCCAGCACTAGGACTAGCGGGAGCTACAATGAGCAGTTCTTC.

This chain joins TRBV4-1 and TRBJ2-1; 8 bases agree with TRBD1. This CDR3 spans 16 amino acids. CDR1 MGHRA and CDR2 YSYEKL come from the germline V gene. V lost 4 bases to trimming and J lost 4 bases; unmatched junction nucleotides: 9. In DNA form, the CDR3 reads TGCGCCAGCAGCCCAAACGACAGGGGAATTTACAATGAGCAGTTCTTC. This sequence encodes CASSPNDRGIYNEQFF.

V and J are TRBV6-1 and TRBJ2-1; 7 nucleotides match TRBD2. Germline trimming cut 2 bases from V and 7 bases from J; bases unmatched to any gene: 11. CDR3 length: 16 amino acids. Germline V gene lookup returns CDR1 MNHNS and CDR2 SASEGT. CDR3 loop: CASSETGGGVRNEQFF. The CDR3 bases are TGTGCCAGCAGTGAAACCGGCGGGGGAGTCAGGAATGAGCAGTTCTTC.

The V and J genes are TRBV15 and TRBJ1-5; D is unclear. Germline V gives CDR1 LNHNV, CDR2 YYDKDF (reference sequence). This CDR3 is 14 amino acids long. The V and J ends lost 6 bases and 0 bases respectively, with 9 bases between them. The CDR3 sequence is CATRGGGSNQPQHF. The CDR3, as DNA: TGTGCCACCAGGGGAGGAGGTAGCAATCAGCCCCAGCATTTT.

The V gene is TRBV29-1, the J gene TRBJ2-7, with D tentatively TRBD1 (5 bases). This CDR3 is 12 amino acids long. Germline CDR1 reads SQVTM; CDR2 reads ANQGSEA. V was clipped by 4 bases and J by 3 bases, with 10 bases between them. In DNA form, the CDR3 reads TGCAGCGTTGGACAGAGAGGCTACGAGCAGTACTTC. Translating it yields CSVGQRGYEQYF.

The chain carries TRBV7-2 and TRBJ2-3, with TRBD1 matching 7 bases. V was pared by 4 bases and J by 1 base, with 5 bases of the junction left unmatched. Germline values: CDR1 SGHTA, CDR2 FQGNSA. This CDR3 spans 15 amino acids. The CDR3 spells CASSSHTGGTDTQYF. The CDR3 DNA reads as TGTGCCAGCAGCTCACACACAGGGGGCACAGATACGCAGTATTTT.

V is TRBV11-2 and J is TRBJ2-1; no clear D. This CDR3 comprises 14 residues. V was shortened by 4 bases and J by 1 base, with 8 bases between the two germline ends. Germline-derived CDR1 and CDR2 are SGHAT and FQNNGV. CDR3 coding DNA: TGTGCCAGCAGCTGGGCTGGGTCCTACAATGAGCAGTTCTTC. Translation: CASSWAGSYNEQFF.

This chain uses TRBV5-5 with TRBJ2-3; 8 bases agree with TRBD1. Per the germline V gene, CDR1 is SGHKS and CDR2 is YYEKEE (reference sequence). This CDR3 is 16 amino acids long. The J segment lost 0 bases and the V segment lost 0 bases, leaving 3 bases of the junction unmatched. This CDR3 is CASSLGDRLSTDTQYF. Written as DNA, the CDR3 is TGTGCCAGCAGCTTGGGGGACAGGCTAAGCACAGATACGCAGTATTTT.

This clone was found once. The gene calls are TRBV5-4 and TRBJ2-5; 14 bases are a match to TRBD2. The J segment lost 4 bases and the V segment lost 3 bases, leaving 11 bases of the junction unmatched. This CDR3 comprises 18 residues. CDR1 is SGHNT, CDR2 YYREEE, per germline (reference sequence). Here the CDR3 reads CASSYAGLAGVEGETQYF. Written as DNA, the CDR3 is TGTGCCAGCAGCTACGCGGGACTAGCGGGAGTTGAGGGAGAGACCCAGTACTTC.

The V and J genes are TRBV6-5 and TRBJ1-2; D unclear. V was shortened by 0 bases and J by 4 bases, with 3 bases between the two germline ends. Germline CDR1 reads MNHEY; CDR2 reads SVGAGI. The CDR3 sequence is 12 residues long. The CDR3 loop is CASSYSAYGYTF. The DNA for the CDR3 is TGTGCCAGCAGTTACTCGGCCTATGGCTACACCTTC.

This clone was recorded only once. V gene TRBV6-6 combines with J gene TRBJ1-1; 8 bases fit TRBD1. Germline CDR1 MNHNY, CDR2 SVGAGI (reference sequence). CDR3 length: 13 amino acids. V was pared by 6 bases and J by 4 bases, with 4 bases of the junction left unmatched. In DNA, the CDR3 is TGTGCCAGCAGGGACAGGGTGGGCACTGAAGCTTTCTTT. This sequence encodes CASRDRVGTEAFF.

Written as DNA, the CDR3 is TGTGCCAGCAGCCTAGGGACTTATGGCTACACCTTC. It specifies CASSLGTYGYTF. The rearrangement links TRBV7-9 to TRBJ1-2, with D possibly matching TRBD1 (5 bases). Germline CDR1 SEHNR, CDR2 FQNEAQ (reference sequence). The CDR3 has 12 amino acids. Deletions cut 5 bases from V and 5 bases from J, with 9 bases between.

The chain has TRBV6-1 and TRBJ2-5, with D possibly matching TRBD1 (5 bases). This CDR3 comprises 13 residues. V lost 5 bases and J lost 3, with 10 bases in between. Germline CDR1 MNHNS, CDR2 SASEGT. The DNA for the CDR3 is TGTGCCAGCAGTTTCACAGGAGAAGAGACCCAGTACTTC. It codes for CASSFTGEETQYF.

This chain connects TRBV10-3 to TRBJ1-3; tentatively, D is TRBD1 (5 bases). Trimming stripped 2 bases from V and 0 bases from J, with 8 bases between. In germline, CDR1 is ENHRY, CDR2 SYGVKD. The CDR3 loop spans 15 amino acids. The CDR3 DNA reads as TGTGCCATCAGTGAGGGGGCCAACTCTGGAAACACCATATATTTT. This sequence encodes CAISEGANSGNTIYF.

J is TRBJ1-5 and V is TRBV19, with 8 bases aligning to TRBD1. Germline CDR1 is LNHDA and CDR2 is SQIVND (reference sequence). The CDR3 is 13 amino acids. This CDR3 is CASLAGGDQPQHF. DNA of the CDR3: TGTGCTAGTTTGGCAGGGGGCGATCAGCCCCAGCATTTT.

J is TRBJ2-2 and V is TRBV10-3, with 14 nucleotides matching TRBD2. The CDR3 has 17 amino acids. The germline V gene encodes CDR1 ENHRY and CDR2 SYGVKD. V lost 1 base and J lost 10; bases outside the gene matches: 8. The CDR3 sequence: CAISELAGLAGAMELFF. CDR3 nucleotide sequence: TGTGCCATCAGTGAGTTAGCGGGACTAGCGGGAGCGATGGAGCTGTTTTTT.

The V and J genes are TRBV5-6 and TRBJ2-3; TRBD2 agrees at 9 bases. Per germline, CDR1 SGHDT and CDR2 YYEEEE. The length of the CDR3 is 15 residues. Unmatched junction bases numbered 3, after V lost 2 bases and J lost 2 bases. The chain's CDR3 is CASSFERGATDTQYF. Here the CDR3 DNA reads TGTGCCAGCAGCTTCGAGCGGGGGGCCACAGATACGCAGTATTTT.

This rearrangement joins TRBV4-1 to TRBJ2-7; D possibly corresponds to TRBD2 (6 bases). This CDR3 has 16 amino acids. V lost 0 bases and J 0 bases, leaving 12 bases between the germline ends. Germline values: CDR1 MGHRA, CDR2 YSYEKL. CDR3: CASSQEEAGSSYEQYF. In nucleotides, the CDR3 is TGCGCCAGCAGCCAAGAAGAGGCGGGGAGCTCCTACGAGCAGTACTTC.